The rows below give T cell receptor beta chains drawn from one sample of a study of cytomegalovirus exposure and HLA in healthy donors. Measured with immunoSEQ multiplex PCR; TCRdb has only the in-frame clones, and not every one. Here the sample spans 110,000 or so clones, approximately 67% being singletons. Source material: PBMCs. Source of these receptors: a man aged 18-30 years in good health and CMV-seropositive. CDR3s include the opening cysteine and the closing phenylalanine or tryptophan. A D gene is named only where the DNA matches it firmly. Clone size is given for some rows only: seen once, a few or many times, or a class if the clone is expanded.

clone size	V gene	J gene	D gene	CDR3 protein	CDR3 DNA
NA	TRBV5-1	TRBJ2-5	TRBD2	CASSFVPLRGGGGETQYF	TGCGCCAGCAGCTTCGTTCCCCTTAGGGGAGGCGGGGGTGAGACCCAGTACTTC
NA	TRBV6-1	TRBJ1-1	NA	CATTDINTEAFF	TGTGCCACAACGGACATAAACACTGAAGCTTTCTTT
NA	TRBV5-6	TRBJ1-1	TRBD1	CASSFRQGSTEAFF	TGTGCCAGCAGCTTCCGACAGGGGAGCACTGAAGCTTTCTTT
NA	TRBV7-2	TRBJ1-1	NA	CASSLAAGTEAFF	TGTGCCAGCAGCTTAGCAGCAGGGACTGAAGCTTTCTTT
few	TRBV5-6	TRBJ2-3	TRBD1	CASSSTGGWYTDTQYF	TGTGCCAGCAGCTCTACAGGGGGCTGGTACACAGATACGCAGTATTTT
NA	TRBV15	TRBJ2-7	TRBD2	CATSRSGLAGGLRGEQYF	TGTGCCACCAGCAGGTCCGGACTAGCGGGGGGGCTTCGGGGCGAGCAGTACTTC
NA	TRBV9	TRBJ1-1	NA	CASSGYQGNTEAFF	TGTGCCAGCAGCGGCTATCAGGGGAACACTGAAGCTTTCTTT
NA	TRBV2	TRBJ1-6	NA	CASSEPDNSPLHF	TGTGCCAGCAGTGAACCCGATAATTCACCCCTCCACTTT
few	TRBV4-1	TRBJ1-4	NA	CASSQGQTTNEKLFF	TGCGCCAGCAGCCAAGGGCAGACAACTAATGAAAAACTGTTTTTT
NA	TRBV5-1	TRBJ2-7	TRBD1	CASSLEGGRAGYEQYF	TGCGCCAGCAGCTTGGAAGGGGGCAGAGCAGGTTACGAGCAGTACTTC
NA	TRBV29-1	TRBJ1-2	NA	CSSQGSNYGYTF	TGCAGCTCCCAGGGGTCGAACTATGGCTACACCTTC
NA	TRBV4-1	TRBJ2-5	NA	CASSQDGWALTETQYF	TGCGCCAGCAGCCAAGATGGGTGGGCCTTGACAGAGACCCAGTACTTC
few	TRBV6-5	TRBJ1-2	TRBD1	CASSPGTGRRYGYTF	TGTGCCAGCAGTCCCGGGACAGGCCGACGCTATGGCTACACCTTC
NA	TRBV6-1	TRBJ1-4	TRBD1	CASREAGTGKEKLFF	TGTGCCAGCAGAGAAGCCGGGACAGGGAAGGAAAAACTGTTTTTT
NA	TRBV6-1	TRBJ1-5	NA	CASSEGQAFNQPQHF	TGTGCCAGCAGTGAAGGACAGGCGTTCAATCAGCCCCAGCATTTT
few	TRBV7-6	TRBJ2-3	TRBD2	CASSSRAGITDTQYF	TGTGCCAGCAGCTCCCGAGCGGGGATCACAGATACGCAGTATTTT
NA	TRBV19	TRBJ2-1	NA	CASSRGAEQFF	TGTGCCAGTAGCAGGGGTGCTGAGCAGTTCTTC
NA	TRBV4-2	TRBJ2-3	TRBD2	CASSQRAGGADTQYF	TGTGCCAGCAGCCAAAGAGCGGGGGGCGCAGATACGCAGTATTTT
few	TRBV7-9	TRBJ1-1	NA	CASSLAYSEAFF	TGTGCCAGCAGCTTAGCGTATAGCGAAGCTTTCTTT
NA	TRBV2	TRBJ1-1	NA	CASSVEGGTEAFF	TGTGCCAGCAGTGTGGAGGGTGGGACTGAAGCTTTCTTT
NA	TRBV7-9	TRBJ1-2	NA	CASSDNRVSYGYTF	TGTGCCAGCAGCGATAACAGGGTATCCTATGGCTACACCTTC
NA	TRBV19	TRBJ2-1	TRBD2	CASSPAGGREQFF	TGTGCCAGTAGTCCCGCGGGGGGGCGTGAGCAGTTCTTC
NA	TRBV7-6	TRBJ2-1	TRBD2	CASSLAAAGGYNEQFF	TGTGCCAGCAGCTTAGCAGCAGCGGGGGGATACAATGAGCAGTTCTTC
NA	TRBV27	TRBJ2-5	NA	CASSPIRDKQETQYF	TGTGCCAGCAGTCCTATCCGGGACAAACAAGAGACCCAGTACTTC
NA	TRBV6-1	TRBJ2-4	TRBD2	CASSGRGVIVKNIQYF	TGTGCCAGCAGTGGACGGGGGGTTATTGTCAAAAACATTCAGTACTTC
NA	TRBV6-1	TRBJ2-3	TRBD2	CASSEVGGGASDTQYF	TGTGCCAGCAGTGAAGTGGGCGGGGGGGCCTCAGATACGCAGTATTTT
NA	TRBV6-5	TRBJ1-3	NA	CASSYSGGNSGNTIYF	TGTGCCAGCAGTTACTCGGGCGGGAACTCTGGAAACACCATATATTTT
NA	TRBV2	TRBJ1-1	TRBD1	CASDRDRGSGEAFF	TGTGCCAGCGACCGGGACAGGGGGAGTGGAGAAGCTTTCTTT
NA	TRBV25-1	TRBJ1-5	TRBD1	CASSSGQDQPQHF	TGTGCCAGCAGTTCAGGACAGGATCAGCCCCAGCATTTT
NA	TRBV2	TRBJ2-5	NA	CACKYQETQYF	TGTGCCTGCAAATATCAAGAGACCCAGTACTTC
NA	TRBV7-9	TRBJ1-2	TRBD1	CASSWGQGADGYTF	TGTGCCAGCAGCTGGGGACAGGGGGCGGATGGCTACACCTTC
NA	TRBV28	TRBJ1-5	NA	CASSYWAGGGNVEPQHF	TGTGCCAGCAGTTATTGGGCGGGAGGGGGGAATGTTGAGCCCCAGCATTTT
NA	TRBV4-1	TRBJ1-5	NA	CASSNPGDQPQHF	TGCGCCAGCAGTAATCCAGGGGACCAGCCCCAGCATTTT
NA	TRBV12-5	TRBJ2-2	NA	CASGLVASLQVPGELFF	TGTGCTAGTGGTTTGGTGGCCTCTTTACAGGTTCCCGGGGAGCTGTTTTTT
NA	TRBV28	TRBJ1-5	NA	CASSSGRAGNQPQHF	TGTGCCAGCAGCTCGGGCAGGGCGGGAAATCAGCCCCAGCATTTT
NA	TRBV5-1	TRBJ1-4	NA	CASSLAGGATNEKLFF	TGCGCCAGCAGCTTGGCTGGGGGGGCAACTAATGAAAAACTGTTTTTT
NA	TRBV5-1	TRBJ2-1	TRBD2	CASRGGGLAGDDEQFF	TGCGCCAGCAGGGGTGGGGGACTAGCGGGGGACGATGAGCAGTTCTTC
NA	TRBV5-4	TRBJ2-7	NA	CASSLQGYEQYF	TGTGCCAGCAGCTTGCAGGGCTACGAGCAGTACTTC
NA	TRBV5-1	TRBJ2-3	NA	CASSLALTSSSTDTQYF	TGCGCCAGCAGCTTGGCCCTAACTAGCTCTAGCACAGATACGCAGTATTTT
once	TRBV19	TRBJ2-5	TRBD2	CASSLGTSGKETQYF	TGTGCCAGTAGTTTGGGGACTAGCGGTAAAGAGACCCAGTACTTC